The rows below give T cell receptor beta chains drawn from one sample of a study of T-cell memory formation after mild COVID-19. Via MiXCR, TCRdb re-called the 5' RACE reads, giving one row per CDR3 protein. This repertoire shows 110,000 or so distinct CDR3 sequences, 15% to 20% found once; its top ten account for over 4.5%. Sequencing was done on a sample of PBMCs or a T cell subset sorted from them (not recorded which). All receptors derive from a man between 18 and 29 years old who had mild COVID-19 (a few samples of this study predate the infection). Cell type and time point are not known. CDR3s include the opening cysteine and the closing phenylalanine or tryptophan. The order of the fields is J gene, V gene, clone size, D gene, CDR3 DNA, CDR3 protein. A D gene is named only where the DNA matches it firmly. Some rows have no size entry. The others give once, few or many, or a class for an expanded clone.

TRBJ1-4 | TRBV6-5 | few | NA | TGTGCCAGCAGCCTCCAAGCTACAGCTGAAAAACTGTTTTTT | CASSLQATAEKLFF
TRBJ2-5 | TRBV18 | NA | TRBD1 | TGTGCCAGCTCAGCGAGACAGGGGGAAGGCGAGACCCAGTACTTC | CASSARQGEGETQYF
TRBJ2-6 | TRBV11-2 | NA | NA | TGTGCCAGCAGCTTAAGGCAGTCCTTGGAATACTCTGGGGCCAACGTCCTGACTTTC | CASSLRQSLEYSGANVLTF
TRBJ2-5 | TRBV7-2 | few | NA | TGTGCCAGCAGCTTAGCGCACAGGGGAGGCCAAGAGACCCAGTACTTC | CASSLAHRGGQETQYF
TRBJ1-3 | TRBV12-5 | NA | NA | TGTGCTAGTGCTTCATGGCCTGGAAACACCATATATTTT | CASASWPGNTIYF
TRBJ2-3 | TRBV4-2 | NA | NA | TGTGCCAGCACCCGGTTCGGGGGGCCGCGCACAGATACGCAGTATTTT | CASTRFGGPRTDTQYF
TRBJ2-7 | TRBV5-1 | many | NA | TGCGCCAGCAGCTTGGGGTACTACGAGCAGTACTTC | CASSLGYYEQYF
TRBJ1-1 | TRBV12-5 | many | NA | TGTGCTAGTGGTTTGGCCCGGGGGGAAGACACTGAAGCTTTCTTT | CASGLARGEDTEAFF
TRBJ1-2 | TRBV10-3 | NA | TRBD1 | TGTGCCATCAGTGATGGACAGGATAACTATGGCTACACCTTC | CAISDGQDNYGYTF
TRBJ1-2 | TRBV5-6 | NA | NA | TGTGCCAGCAGCTTGGTGGTGACGATTGGCTACACCTTC | CASSLVVTIGYTF
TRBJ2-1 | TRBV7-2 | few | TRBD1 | TGTGCCAGCAGGGAGACAGGGGGCTTCTACAATGAGCAGTTCTTC | CASRETGGFYNEQFF